The 21 T cell receptor beta chains below come from one sample, sequenced in a study of T cell responses to AZD1222 COVID-19 vaccine (dated by TCRdb to 2020 to 2023). The sample's time point label, decoded: baseline before first vaccination. Preparation of the library involved the immunoSEQ multiplex PCR assay. TCRdb provides this immuneACCESS table in a form limited to in-frame rearrangements. Some clones are lacking; in checked studies, under half of them reflect an unresolved V gene, and why the rest are absent is not known. The sample contains about 99,000 clones, nearly 90% of them found a single time. Approximately 3% of the sample goes to the ten largest clones. Sequenced here: peripheral blood, sampled on day 0 of AZD1222 vaccination. Source of these receptors: an adult in good health.

V is TRBV13 and J is TRBJ1-6; D possibly corresponds to TRBD1 (6 bases). CDR3 length equals 15 residues. Germline V lookup: CDR1 PRHDT, CDR2 FYEKMQ (reference sequence). V lost 5 bases and J 7 bases, leaving 15 bases between the germline ends. The CDR3 protein is CASSAQGGINSPLHF. CDR3 in DNA: TGTGCCAGCAGCGCACAGGGAGGCATCAATTCACCCCTCCACTTT.

The chain is built from TRBV6-1 and TRBJ1-1; D unclear. V lost 11 bases to trimming and J lost 0 bases, with 13 bases between them. CDR3 size: 13 residues. Germline values: CDR1 MNHNS, CDR2 SASEGT. This CDR3 reads CALTPALNTEAFF. The CDR3 DNA reads TGTGCCCTTACTCCAGCCTTGAACACTGAAGCTTTCTTT.

The chain carries TRBV5-1 and TRBJ2-7; TRBD2 aligns across 16 bases. This CDR3 has 22 residues. The germline gives CDR1 SGHRS, CDR2 YFSETQ. The CDR3 region has the DNA TGTGCCAGCAGCTTGGGGATTAGAGAGGGACTAGCGGGAGGGCCGGCCTACTACGAGCAGTACGTC. Translating it yields CASSLGIREGLAGGPAYYEQYV.

The CDR3 DNA reads as TGTGCCAGCTCAGACCGCTCCTATAATTCACCCCTCCACTTT. It codes for CASSDRSYNSPLHF. The chain joins TRBV18 to TRBJ1-6; D uncertain. CDR3 size: 14 residues. V was pared by 5 bases and J by 0 bases, with 5 bases between. The germline V gene has CDR1 KGHSH and CDR2 LQKENI. The variable domain in full, completed from reference TRBV18 and TRBJ1-6, reads NAGVMQNPRHLVRRRGQEARLRCSPMKGHSHVYWYRQLPEEGLKFMVYLQKENIIDESGMPKERFSAEFPKEGPSILRIQQVVRGDSAAYFCASSDRSYNSPLHFGNGTRLTVT.

The CDR3 coding sequence is TGTGCCTGGAGTGCCCTTTTTGGGACTGAAGCTTTCTTT. Encoded protein: CAWSALFGTEAFF. The chain joins TRBV30 to TRBJ1-1; no firm D call. The V gene lost 1 base and the J gene lost 5 bases, with 11 bases spanning the gap. The CDR3 runs to 13 residues. Germline CDR1 reads GTSNPN; CDR2 reads SVGIG (reference sequence).

The chain couples TRBV4-3 to TRBJ2-1; D could derive from TRBD1 or TRBD2 (5 bases each). CDR1 is LGHNA, CDR2 YSLEER, per germline. This CDR3 is 16 amino acids long. V was cut by 0 bases and J by 3 bases, with 12 bases left in between. The CDR3 here is CASSQDEGTDYNEQFF. The CDR3 DNA reads TGCGCCAGCAGCCAAGATGAGGGGACGGACTACAATGAGCAGTTCTTC.

On this clone itself: The germline gene is not matched at one end of the junction; a read error may be the cause. The V call is TRBV5-1, the J call TRBJ2-2; D may match TRBD1 or TRBD2 (6 bases each). CDR1 is SGHRS, CDR2 YFSETQ, per germline. The CDR3 runs to 15 residues. DNA for the CDR3: TGTGCCAGCAGCTCCCCCCGGAGGGGGACCGGGGAGCTGTTTTTT. Its protein product is CASSSPRRGTGELFF.

The chain couples TRBV6-4 to TRBJ2-2; D might be TRBD2 (5 bases). CDR3 length equals 15 residues. Between the trimmed V and J ends, which lost 6 bases and 1 base, there was a span of 12 bases. Germline V gene lookup returns CDR1 MRHNA and CDR2 SNTAGT. CDR3 region: CASRTLAGNTGELFF. The CDR3, as DNA: TGTGCCAGCAGGACGCTGGCGGGGAACACCGGGGAGCTGTTTTTT.

The V and J genes are TRBV30 and TRBJ2-5, with D possibly TRBD1 on 6 matching bases. CDR3 length: 13 residues. Germline CDR1 reads GTSNPN; CDR2 reads SVGIG (reference sequence). The CDR3 coding sequence is TGTGCAATCCGGCAGGGGCCGGGAGAGACCCAGTACTTC. It codes for CAIRQGPGETQYF.

The chain has TRBV4-1 and TRBJ2-5; 7 positions agree with TRBD1. CDR1 is MGHRA and CDR2 is YSYEKL in the germline V gene. The CDR3 extends over 15 amino acids. Losses at the gene ends were 0 bases for V and 1 base for J; bases not matched to a gene: 2. The CDR3, as DNA: TGCGCCAGCAGCCAAGAGGACAGGTTCCAAGAGACCCAGTACTTC. Translated, it gives CASSQEDRFQETQYF.

The chain uses TRBV7-2 and TRBJ1-1; D is unclear. Germline V lookup: CDR1 SGHTA, CDR2 FQGNSA. V lost 4 bases and J lost 8, with 11 bases in between. This CDR3 comprises 12 residues. Here the CDR3 DNA reads TGTGCCAGCAGCTCCGGTAGTCCGGAAGCTTTCTTT. It translates to CASSSGSPEAFF. The complete variable domain, with remaining parts taken from reference TRBV7-2 and TRBJ1-1, reads GAGVSQSPSNKVTEKGKDVELRCDPISGHTALYWYRQSLGQGLEFLIYFQGNSAPDKSGLPSDRFSAERTGGSVSTLTIQRTQQEDSAVYLCASSSGSPEAFFGQGTRLTVV.

V is TRBV28 and J is TRBJ1-5; 7 bases are a match to TRBD1. CDR3 length equals 14 residues. The trim removed 6 bases at V and 6 bases at J, leaving 8 bases unmatched. Germline V gene lookup returns CDR1 MDHEN and CDR2 SYDVKM. The CDR3 sequence is CASSPPTGVQPQHF. For the CDR3, the DNA is TGTGCCAGCAGCCCCCCCACAGGGGTTCAGCCCCAGCATTTT.

The chain employs TRBV4-1 and TRBJ2-3, with a tentative D call TRBD1 (5 bases). The CDR3 contains 14 residues. Germline CDR1 and CDR2: MGHRA and YSYEKL. The V and J ends lost 1 base and 3 bases respectively, with 8 bases between them. CDR3 DNA: TGCGCCAGCAGCCAAGTTGGGGCTACAGATACGCAGTATTTT. This sequence encodes CASSQVGATDTQYF.

This chain joins TRBV10-3 and TRBJ1-6, with TRBD1 matching 8 bases. The CDR3 has 15 amino acids. The trim removed 9 bases at V and 4 bases at J, leaving 8 bases unmatched. The germline CDR1 and CDR2 sequences are ENHRY and SYGVKD. The chain's CDR3 is CAIKQGGGYNSPLHF. As DNA, the CDR3 is TGTGCCATTAAACAGGGGGGAGGTTATAATTCACCCCTCCACTTT.

This clone was seen once. J is TRBJ1-4 and V is TRBV29-1; D unclear. Trimming shortened V by 7 bases and J by 6 bases, and 18 bases separated the two germline ends. This CDR3 contains 14 residues. Germline V gives CDR1 SQVTM, CDR2 ANQGSEA. CDR3 nucleotide sequence: TGCAGCGGGTCACGGGATTGTCCCGATGAAAAACTGTTTTTT. Protein sequence: CSGSRDCPDEKLFF.

This clone was recorded only once. The chain carries TRBV4-1 and TRBJ1-2; 7 bases line up with TRBD1. V gave up 2 bases and J gave up 0 bases; unmatched junction bases: 6. CDR3 length equals 16 residues. In germline, CDR1 is MGHRA, CDR2 YSYEKL. As DNA, the CDR3 is TGCGCCAGCAGCCAACCGCCCAGGGGGGCTAACTATGGCTACACCTTC. Protein: CASSQPPRGANYGYTF.

This chain joins TRBV10-3 and TRBJ2-7; D is unresolved. The V and J ends lost 2 bases and 9 bases respectively, with 14 bases between them. The CDR3 is made up of 13 amino acids. Germline V lookup: CDR1 ENHRY, CDR2 SYGVKD. This CDR3 is CAISEPALTRQYV. In nucleotides, the CDR3 is TGTGCCATCAGTGAGCCGGCCTTGACGAGGCAGTACGTC.

The chain couples TRBV19 to TRBJ2-2, with D perhaps TRBD2 (7 bases). The CDR3 sequence is 15 residues long. V was trimmed by 4 bases and J by 7 bases, leaving 16 bases between them. CDR1 and CDR2 from the germline V gene are LNHDA and SQIVND (reference sequence). CDR3 nucleotides: TGTGCCAGTAGTAGAGGGGGAGGGAGGAACGGGGAGCTGTTTTTT. This codes for CASSRGGGRNGELFF.

V is TRBV6-2 or TRBV6-3 and J is TRBJ2-6; possible D gene TRBD2, 5 bases. The CDR3 contains 15 residues. Germline assignment: CDR1 MNHEY and CDR2 SVGEGT. Trimming left V 5 bases short and J 0 bases short, with 8 bases between. The CDR3 spells CASSEGYSGANVLTF. The CDR3 DNA reads TGTGCCAGCAGTGAGGGTTACTCTGGGGCCAACGTCCTGACTTTC.

The genes are TRBV19 and TRBJ1-1, with D possibly TRBD1 on 5 matching bases. V lost 5 bases to trimming and J lost 6 bases, with 10 bases between them. This CDR3 spans 12 amino acids. Germline V CDR1 and CDR2: LNHDA, SQIVND (reference sequence). DNA for the CDR3: TGTGCCAGTAGTTCCAGGGTTTCTGAAGCTTTCTTT. Its protein is CASSSRVSEAFF.

The chain has TRBV19 and TRBJ2-4; D is ambiguous. The CDR3 has 12 amino acids. V was shortened by 2 bases and J by 6 bases, with 5 bases between the two germline ends. The germline V gene has CDR1 LNHDA and CDR2 SQIVND (reference sequence). The CDR3 loop is CASSITSNIQYF. Written as DNA, the CDR3 is TGTGCCAGTAGTATAACGTCAAACATTCAGTACTTC.